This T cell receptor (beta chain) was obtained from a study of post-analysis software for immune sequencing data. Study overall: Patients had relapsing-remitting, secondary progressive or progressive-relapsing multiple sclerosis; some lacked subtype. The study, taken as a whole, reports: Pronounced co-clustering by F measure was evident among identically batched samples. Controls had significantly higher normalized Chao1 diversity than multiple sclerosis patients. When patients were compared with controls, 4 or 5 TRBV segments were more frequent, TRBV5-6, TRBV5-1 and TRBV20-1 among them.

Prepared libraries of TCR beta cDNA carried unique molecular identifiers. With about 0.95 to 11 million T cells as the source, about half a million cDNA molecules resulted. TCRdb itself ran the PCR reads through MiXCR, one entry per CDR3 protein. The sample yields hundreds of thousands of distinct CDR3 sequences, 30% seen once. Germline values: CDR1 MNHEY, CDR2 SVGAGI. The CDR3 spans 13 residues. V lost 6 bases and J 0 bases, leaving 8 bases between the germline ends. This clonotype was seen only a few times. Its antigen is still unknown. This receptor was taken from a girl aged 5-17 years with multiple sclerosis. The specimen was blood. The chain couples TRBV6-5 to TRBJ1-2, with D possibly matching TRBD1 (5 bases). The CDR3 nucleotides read TGTGCCAGCAGCAGACAGACTAACTATGGCTACACCTTC. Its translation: CASSRQTNYGYTF.